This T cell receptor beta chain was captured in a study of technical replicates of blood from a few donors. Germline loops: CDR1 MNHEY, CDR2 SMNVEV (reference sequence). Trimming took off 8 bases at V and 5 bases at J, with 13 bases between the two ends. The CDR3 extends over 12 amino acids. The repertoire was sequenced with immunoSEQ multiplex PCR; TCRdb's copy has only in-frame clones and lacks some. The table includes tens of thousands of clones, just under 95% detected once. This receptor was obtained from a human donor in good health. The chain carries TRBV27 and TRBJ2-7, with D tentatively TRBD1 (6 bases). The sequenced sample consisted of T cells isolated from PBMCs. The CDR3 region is CASSTGFDEQYF. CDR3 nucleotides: TGTGCCAGCTCGACAGGTTTCGACGAGCAGTACTTC.